This T cell receptor beta chain was documented in a study of control samples from healthy donors and cancer patients. Germline V gene sequence: CDR1 MDHEN, CDR2 SYDVKM. The CDR3 loop spans 13 amino acids. V lost 6 bases and J lost 4, with 12 bases in between. This table comes from immunoSEQ multiplex PCR, and its TCRdb copy is limited to in-frame clones, with some not included. The data show 4,500 to 6,500 clones, with almost 85% seen just once and approximately 7.1% held by the top ten. This chain uses TRBV28 with TRBJ1-2; D is perhaps TRBD1 (5 bases). The source of this sequence is a female donor with lung cancer. Sequenced sample: formalin-fixed, paraffin-embedded tissue. DNA for the CDR3: TGTGCCAGCAGGAACGGACATGGCTATGGCTACACCTTC. Translated, it gives CASRNGHGYGYTF.